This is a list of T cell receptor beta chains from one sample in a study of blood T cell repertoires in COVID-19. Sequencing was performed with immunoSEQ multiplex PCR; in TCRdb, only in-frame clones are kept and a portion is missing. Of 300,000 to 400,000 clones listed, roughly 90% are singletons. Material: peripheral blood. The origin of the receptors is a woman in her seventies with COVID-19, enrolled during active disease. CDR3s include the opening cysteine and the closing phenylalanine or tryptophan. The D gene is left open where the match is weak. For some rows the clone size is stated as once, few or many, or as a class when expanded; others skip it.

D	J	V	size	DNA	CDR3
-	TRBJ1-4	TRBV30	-	TGTGCCTGGGGCGGGACAAGAGAAAAACTGTTTTTT	CAWGGTREKLFF
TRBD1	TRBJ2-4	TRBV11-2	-	TGTGCCAGCACCCTGGACAGGGGTTCCAAAAACATTCAGTACTTC	CASTLDRGSKNIQYF
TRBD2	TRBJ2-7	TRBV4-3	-	TGCGCCAGCAGCCGAACTAGCGCGAGCTCCTACGAGCAGTACTTC	CASSRTSASSYEQYF
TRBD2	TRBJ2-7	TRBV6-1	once	TGTGCCAGCAGTGAAGCGCCCCCTAGCGGGGGGTCCGACGAGCAGTACTTC	CASSEAPPSGGSDEQYF
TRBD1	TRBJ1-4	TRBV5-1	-	TGCGCCAGCAGACAGGGGACTTTCTTGGGTGAAAAACTGTTTTTT	CASRQGTFLGEKLFF
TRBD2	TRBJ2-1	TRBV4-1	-	TGCGCCAGCAGCCAAGGCCACATTGGCGGGGGATCCTACAATGAGCAGTTCTTC	CASSQGHIGGGSYNEQFF
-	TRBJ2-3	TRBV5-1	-	TGCGCCAGCAACCTTCCGGGCACAGATACGCAGTATTTT	CASNLPGTDTQYF
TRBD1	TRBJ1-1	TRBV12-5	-	TGTGCTAGTGGTTTGCTCCGGGACAGGGCCACTGAAGCTTTCTTT	CASGLLRDRATEAFF
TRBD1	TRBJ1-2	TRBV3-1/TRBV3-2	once	TGTGCCAGCAGCCATACTCCGGGACAGGGAAATGGCTACACCTTC	CASSHTPGQGNGYTF
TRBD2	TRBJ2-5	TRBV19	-	TGTGCCAGTAGTCAGTTAGCGGGGAACCAAGAGACCCAGTACTTC	CASSQLAGNQETQYF
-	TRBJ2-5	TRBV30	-	TGTGCCTGGAGTGTACCATTAAGACAGATCGGGGAGACCCAGTACTTC	CAWSVPLRQIGETQYF
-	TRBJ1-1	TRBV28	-	TGTGCCAGCACGGAGGGGCAGGAAGCTTTCTTT	CASTEGQEAFF
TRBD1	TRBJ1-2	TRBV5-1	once	TGCGCCAGCAGCCCCCTGGGACAGACTGGCTACACCTTC	CASSPLGQTGYTF
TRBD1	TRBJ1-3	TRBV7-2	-	TGTGCCAGCAGTTTACAGGGGGGCTTAAACACCATATATTTT	CASSLQGGLNTIYF
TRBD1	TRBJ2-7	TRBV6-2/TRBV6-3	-	TGTGCCAGCAGTCCGGGACAGGGCCTCTACGAGCAGTACTTC	CASSPGQGLYEQYF
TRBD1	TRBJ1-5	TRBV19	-	TGTGCCAGTAGTCTGGGACAGACCAATCAGCCCCAGCATTTT	CASSLGQTNQPQHF
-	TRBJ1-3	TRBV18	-	TGTGCCAGCTCGACAGCAACCTCTGGAAACACCATATATTTT	CASSTATSGNTIYF
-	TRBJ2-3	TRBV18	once	TGTGCCAGCTCACCCCATAGCACGGGGGTAACTAGCACAGATACGCAGTATTTT	CASSPHSTGVTSTDTQYF
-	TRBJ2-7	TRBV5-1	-	TGCGCCAGCAGCTTGGAGTTATTCGGGTCTAACTCCTACGAGCAGTACTTC	CASSLELFGSNSYEQYF
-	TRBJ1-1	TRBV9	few	TGTGCCAGCAGCCCCCGGGAACTCACTGAAGCTTTCTTT	CASSPRELTEAFF
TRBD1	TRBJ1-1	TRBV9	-	TGTGCCAGCAGCGGTAAGGACAGGGCGAACACTGAAGCTTTCTTT	CASSGKDRANTEAFF
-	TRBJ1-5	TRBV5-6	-	TGTGCCAGCAGCTTGAAAAACAGGCCGAGCAATCAGCCCCAGCATTTT	CASSLKNRPSNQPQHF
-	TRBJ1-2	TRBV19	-	TGTGCCAGTATATCAGGGCAGGGAAGCCCCTATGGCTACACCTTC	CASISGQGSPYGYTF
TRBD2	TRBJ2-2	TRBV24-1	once	TGTGCCACCAGTCGGGAGGAGAACACCGGGGAGCTGTTTTTT	CATSREENTGELFF
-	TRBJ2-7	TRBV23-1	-	TGCGCCAGCAGTAAGGTTCCTAGCTCCTACGAGCAGTACTTC	CASSKVPSSYEQYF
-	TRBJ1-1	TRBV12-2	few	TGTGCAAGTCGCTTATTGCCTACAGGGGTTGGGACTGAAGCTTTCTTT	CASRLLPTGVGTEAFF
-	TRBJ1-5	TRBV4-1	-	TGCGCCAGCAGCCAAGCCTGGTCAGACAATCAGCCCCAGCATTTT	CASSQAWSDNQPQHF
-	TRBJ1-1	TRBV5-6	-	TGTGCCAGCAGCCCCCCAGGAAGGGGGAACACTGAAGCTTTCTTT	CASSPPGRGNTEAFF
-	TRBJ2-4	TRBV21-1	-	TGTGCCAGCAGCTCTTTGATCTCCCCCGCTCCAGACATTCAGTACTTC	CASSSLISPAPDIQYF
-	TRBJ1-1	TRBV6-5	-	TGTGCCAGCAGTTACCTAAATGAGAACACTGAAGCTTTCTTT	CASSYLNENTEAFF
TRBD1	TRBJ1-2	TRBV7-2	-	TGTGCCAGCAGCTTAACAGGGGGCGCTAACTATGGCTACACCTTC	CASSLTGGANYGYTF
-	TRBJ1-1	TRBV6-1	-	TGTGCCAGCAGTGAGGTCATCTTCTGGGCTACTTTCTTT	CASSEVIFWATFF
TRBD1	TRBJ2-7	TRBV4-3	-	TGCGCCAGCAGCCTGGGACAGGGGCTGGAGCAGTACTTC	CASSLGQGLEQYF
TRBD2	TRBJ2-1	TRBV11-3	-	TGTGCCAGCAGCGCACGTGGGACTAGCGGGGGGTACAATGAGCAGTTCTTC	CASSARGTSGGYNEQFF
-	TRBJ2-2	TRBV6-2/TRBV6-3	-	TGTGCCAGCGGCCCGGGGCCCGGGGAGCTGTTTTTT	CASGPGPGELFF
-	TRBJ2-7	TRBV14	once	TGTGCCAGCAGCCAAGTGACAGGTACCTACGAGCAGTACTTC	CASSQVTGTYEQYF
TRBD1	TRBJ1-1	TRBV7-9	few	TGTGCCAGCAGCTTGGCCGGACAGGGAAAAGCTTTCTTT	CASSLAGQGKAFF
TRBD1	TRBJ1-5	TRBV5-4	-	TGTGCCAGCAGCTTGGGCCCCCAGGGGGAGGAGCCCCAGCATTTT	CASSLGPQGEEPQHF
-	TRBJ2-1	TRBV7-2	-	TGTGCCAGCAGCTTAGATCCGGGGAGTGAGCAGTTCTTC	CASSLDPGSEQFF
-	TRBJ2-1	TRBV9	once	TGTGCCAGCAGCGTATTGTCCAGCGGAGGGTCGGTTGAGCAGTTCTTC	CASSVLSSGGSVEQFF
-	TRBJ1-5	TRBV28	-	TGTGCCAGCAGTTTATCGGCTAAGGGGAATCAGCCCCAGCATTTT	CASSLSAKGNQPQHF
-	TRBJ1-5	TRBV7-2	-	TGTGCCAGCAGCTTACTCGGGGGGGGGAATCAGCCCCAGCATTTT	CASSLLGGGNQPQHF
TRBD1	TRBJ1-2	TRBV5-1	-	TGCGCCAGCAGCTTGGCGTTGACAGGGGACTATGGCTACACCTTC	CASSLALTGDYGYTF